This T cell receptor (beta chain) was sequenced for a study of T cell repertoires in cytomegalovirus infection. TCRdb reanalysed the reads using MiXCR and keeps one entry per CDR3 protein. The sample includes approximately 280,000 distinct CDR3 sequences, approximately 22% seen only once; the top ten take approximately 19%. Trimming took off 7 bases at V and 4 bases at J, with 14 bases between the two ends. The CDR3 extends over 14 amino acids. This clonotype was seen a handful of times. The antigen is unknown. The sequencing here drew on cultured PBMCs, taken from culture after CMV antigen stimulation. This receptor was taken from a human donor in good health (CMV status not recorded). Some clones in this sample may be carry-over from other donors' samples. This rearrangement joins TRBV12-3 or TRBV12-4 to TRBJ2-1; D gene uncertain. The CDR3 spells CASMGSIIYNEQFF. CDR3 coding DNA: TGTGCCAGCATGGGGTCGATCATATACAATGAGCAGTTCTTC.